This T cell receptor beta chain originates from a study of T cell repertoires in cytomegalovirus infection. Trimming removed 3 bases at V and 5 bases at J, with 13 bases between. Germline CDR1 reads ENHRY; CDR2 reads SYGVKD. This CDR3 has 14 amino acids. TCRdb re-derived calls from the reads in MiXCR, one entry per CDR3 protein. The data hold some 300,000 distinct CDR3 sequences, with 9.6% observed a single time. The chain uses TRBV10-3 and TRBJ2-5; a weak D match, TRBD1 (5 bases). Material: PBMCs. The TCR sequence derives from a human donor in good health (CMV status not recorded). Some clones in this sample may be carry-over from other donors' samples. The CDR3 reads CAISDLTGVETQYF. DNA of the CDR3: TGTGCCATCAGTGACTTAACAGGCGTCGAGACCCAGTACTTC.